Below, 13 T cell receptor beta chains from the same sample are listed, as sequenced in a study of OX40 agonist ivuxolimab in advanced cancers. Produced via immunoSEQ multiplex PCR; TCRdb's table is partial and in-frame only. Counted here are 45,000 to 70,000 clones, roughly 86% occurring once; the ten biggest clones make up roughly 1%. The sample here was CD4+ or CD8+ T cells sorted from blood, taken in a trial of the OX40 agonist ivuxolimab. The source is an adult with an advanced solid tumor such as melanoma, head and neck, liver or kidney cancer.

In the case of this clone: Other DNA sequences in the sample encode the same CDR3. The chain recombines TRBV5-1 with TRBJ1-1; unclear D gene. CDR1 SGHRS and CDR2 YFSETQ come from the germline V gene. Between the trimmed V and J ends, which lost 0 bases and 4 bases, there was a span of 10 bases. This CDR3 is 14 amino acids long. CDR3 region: CASSLGDRSTEAFF. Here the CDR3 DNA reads TGCGCCAGCAGCTTGGGTGACCGGAGCACTGAAGCTTTCTTT.

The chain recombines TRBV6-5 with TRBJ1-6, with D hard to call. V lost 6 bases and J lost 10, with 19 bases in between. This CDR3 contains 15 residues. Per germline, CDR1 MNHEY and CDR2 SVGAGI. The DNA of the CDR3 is TGTGCCAGCAGCGACCTGCACACGGCGGGGTCACCCCTCCACTTT. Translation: CASSDLHTAGSPLHF.

The DNA of the CDR3 is TGTGCTAGTGGTTCCGGACAGGGGGCCTACACTGAAGCTTTCTTT. It codes for CASGSGQGAYTEAFF. This chain uses TRBV12-5 with TRBJ1-1, with 11 bases lining up with TRBD1. CDR3 length: 15 amino acids. Germline CDR1 is LGHNT and CDR2 is FRNRAP. With V trimmed by 4 bases and J by 3 bases, 4 bases remained unmatched.

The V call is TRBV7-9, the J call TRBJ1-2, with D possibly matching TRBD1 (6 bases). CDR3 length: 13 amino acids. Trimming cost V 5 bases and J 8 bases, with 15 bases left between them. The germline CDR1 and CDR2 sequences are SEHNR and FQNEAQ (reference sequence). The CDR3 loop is CASSEGAGDGYTF. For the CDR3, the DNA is TGTGCCAGCAGCGAAGGGGCAGGGGACGGCTACACCTTC.

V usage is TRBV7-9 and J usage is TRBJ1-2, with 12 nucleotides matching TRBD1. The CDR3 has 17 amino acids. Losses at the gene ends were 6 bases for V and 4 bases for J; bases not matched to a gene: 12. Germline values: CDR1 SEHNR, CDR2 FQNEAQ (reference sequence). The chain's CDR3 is CASSLNSGTGGSYGYTF. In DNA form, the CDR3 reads TGTGCCAGCAGTCTCAATTCCGGGACAGGGGGCTCCTATGGCTACACCTTC.

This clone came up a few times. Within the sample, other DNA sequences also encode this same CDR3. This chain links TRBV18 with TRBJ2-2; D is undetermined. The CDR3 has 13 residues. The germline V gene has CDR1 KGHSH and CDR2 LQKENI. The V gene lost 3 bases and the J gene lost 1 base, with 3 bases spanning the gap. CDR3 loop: CASSPLNTGELFF. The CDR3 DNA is TGTGCCAGCTCACCCTTGAACACCGGGGAGCTGTTTTTT.

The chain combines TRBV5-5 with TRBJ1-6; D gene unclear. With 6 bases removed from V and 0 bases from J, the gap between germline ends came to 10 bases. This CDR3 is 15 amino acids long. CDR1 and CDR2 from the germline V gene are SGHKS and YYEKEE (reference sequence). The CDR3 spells CASTPGSSYNSPLHF. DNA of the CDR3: TGTGCCAGCACCCCCGGGAGCTCCTATAATTCACCCCTCCACTTT.

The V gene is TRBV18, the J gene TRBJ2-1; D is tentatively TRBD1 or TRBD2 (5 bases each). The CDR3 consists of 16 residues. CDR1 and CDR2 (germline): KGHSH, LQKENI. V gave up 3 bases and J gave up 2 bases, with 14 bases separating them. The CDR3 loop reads CASSPQGTVAYNEQFF. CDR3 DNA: TGTGCCAGCTCACCGCAAGGGACGGTTGCCTACAATGAGCAGTTCTTC.

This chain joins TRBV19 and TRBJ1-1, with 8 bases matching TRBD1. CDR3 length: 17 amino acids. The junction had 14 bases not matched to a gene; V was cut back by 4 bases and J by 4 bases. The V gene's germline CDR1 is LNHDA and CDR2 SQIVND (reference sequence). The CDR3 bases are TGTGCCAGTAGTAAACGGACAGGGATGTTGGCCGGCACTGAAGCTTTCTTT. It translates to CASSKRTGMLAGTEAFF.

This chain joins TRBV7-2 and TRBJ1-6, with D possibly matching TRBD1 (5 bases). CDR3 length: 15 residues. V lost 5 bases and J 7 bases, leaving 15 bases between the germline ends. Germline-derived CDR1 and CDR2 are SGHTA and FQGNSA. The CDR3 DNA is TGTGCCAGCAGCGCCAGGCAGGGTACGAATTCACCCCTCCACTTT. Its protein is CASSARQGTNSPLHF.

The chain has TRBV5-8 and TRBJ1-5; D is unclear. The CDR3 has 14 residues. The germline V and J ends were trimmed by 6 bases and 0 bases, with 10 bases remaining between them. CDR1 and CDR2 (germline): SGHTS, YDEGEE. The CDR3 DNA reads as TGTGCCAGCACCCTCCGGGGTAGCAATCAGCCCCAGCATTTT. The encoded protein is CASTLRGSNQPQHF.

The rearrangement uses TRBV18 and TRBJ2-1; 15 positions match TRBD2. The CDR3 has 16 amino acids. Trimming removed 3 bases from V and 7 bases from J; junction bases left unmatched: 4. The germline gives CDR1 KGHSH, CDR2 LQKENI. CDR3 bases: TGTGCCAGCTCACCCCGGACTAGCGGGGGGGGTAATGAGCAGTTCTTC. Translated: CASSPRTSGGGNEQFF.

CDR3: CASRPEAAYTGELFF. The CDR3 bases are TGCGCCAGCAGGCCGGAGGCCGCGTACACCGGGGAGCTGTTTTTT. This chain connects TRBV5-1 to TRBJ2-2; tentative D call: TRBD2 (5 bases). Trimming took 5 bases from V and 3 from J, leaving 14 bases between them. This CDR3 region has 15 residues. Germline assignment: CDR1 SGHRS and CDR2 YFSETQ.